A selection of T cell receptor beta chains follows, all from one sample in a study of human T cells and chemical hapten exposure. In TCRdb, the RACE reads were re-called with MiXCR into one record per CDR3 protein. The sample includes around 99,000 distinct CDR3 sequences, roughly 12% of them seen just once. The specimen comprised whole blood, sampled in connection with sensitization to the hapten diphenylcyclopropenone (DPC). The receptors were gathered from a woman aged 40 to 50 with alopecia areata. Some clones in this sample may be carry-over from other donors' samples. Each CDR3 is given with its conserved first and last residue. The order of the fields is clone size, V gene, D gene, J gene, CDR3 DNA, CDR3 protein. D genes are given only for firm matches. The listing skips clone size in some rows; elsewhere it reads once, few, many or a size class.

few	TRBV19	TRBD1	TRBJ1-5	TGTGCCAGTAGCTCTACCGGGACAGGGATTCGCAATCAGCCCCAGCATTTT	CASSSTGTGIRNQPQHF
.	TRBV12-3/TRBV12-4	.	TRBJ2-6	TGTGCCAGCGGCATATACTCAGGGGCCAACGTCCTGACTTTC	CASGIYSGANVLTF
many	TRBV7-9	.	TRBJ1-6	TGTGCCAGCGGGGCGAGCTCCTATAATTCACCCCTCCACTTT	CASGASSYNSPLHF
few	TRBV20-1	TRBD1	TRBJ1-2	TGCAGTGCTGGGGACAGCTCTGGGTATGGCTACACCTTC	CSAGDSSGYGYTF
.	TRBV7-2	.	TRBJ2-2	TGTGCCAGCAGCTGGACTAGTGGGGGGCAGCTGTTTTTT	CASSWTSGGQLFF
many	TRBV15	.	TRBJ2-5	TGTGCCACCAGCAGAAATGACAGGCCCCAAGAGACCCAGTACTTC	CATSRNDRPQETQYF
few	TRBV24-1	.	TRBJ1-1	TGTGCCACCAGTGACGCTAACACTGAAGCTTTCTTT	CATSDANTEAFF
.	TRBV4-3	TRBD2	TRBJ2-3	TGCGCCAGCAGCCAAGAGGGCGGGAGGGTTGCAGATACGCAGTATTTT	CASSQEGGRVADTQYF
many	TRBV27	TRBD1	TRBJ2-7	TGTGCCAGCAGTTTTAGACAGGGGTGGTCCTACGAGCAGTACTTC	CASSFRQGWSYEQYF
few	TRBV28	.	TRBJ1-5	TGTGCCAGCAGTTCCCTCCGGGTCTTCAATCAGCCCCAGCATTTT	CASSSLRVFNQPQHF
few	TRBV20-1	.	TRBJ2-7	TGCAGTGCTAGTCTTCGGGAGCCCAACCGCCTATACGAGCAGTACTTC	CSASLREPNRLYEQYF
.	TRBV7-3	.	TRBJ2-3	TGTGCCAGCAGCTTGACTAAGGCGGATACGCAGTATTTT	CASSLTKADTQYF
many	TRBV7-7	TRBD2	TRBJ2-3	TGTGCTAGCAGCTTAGGGCTAGCGGGAGTAGATACGCAGTATTTT	CASSLGLAGVDTQYF
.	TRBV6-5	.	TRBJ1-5	TGTGCCAGCGGGCAGGGTGGGCAGCCCCAGCATTTT	CASGQGGQPQHF
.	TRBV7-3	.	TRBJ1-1	TGTGCCAGCAGCTTCTCAGGGAACACTGAAGCTTTCTTT	CASSFSGNTEAFF
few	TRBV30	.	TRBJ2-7	TGTGCCTGGAGTGTACGTGGGACCGCATCCTACGAGCAGTACTTC	CAWSVRGTASYEQYF
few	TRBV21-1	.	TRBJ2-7	TGTGCCAGCAGCAATCAACTAGCGGGAGCCGGGCAGTACTTC	CASSNQLAGAGQYF
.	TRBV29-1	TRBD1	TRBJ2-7	TGCAGCGTCGAAGGAACAGGGGCCTACGAGCAGTACTTC	CSVEGTGAYEQYF
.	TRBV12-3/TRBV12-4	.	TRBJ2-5	TGTGCCAGCAGTTTTCCGAAAGAGACCCAGTACTTC	CASSFPKETQYF
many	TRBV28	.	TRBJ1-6	TGTGCCAGCAGTCTCCTTCCAGGGGCTGGGTCACCCCTCCACTTT	CASSLLPGAGSPLHF
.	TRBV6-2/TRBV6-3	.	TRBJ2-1	TGTGCCAGCAGCACCGGGGCTAGTTCTCAGCAGTTCTTC	CASSTGASSQQFF
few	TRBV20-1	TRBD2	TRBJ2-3	TGCAGTGCGGCCGCTCGAGGGCTAGCGGGAGATACGCAGTATTTT	CSAAARGLAGDTQYF
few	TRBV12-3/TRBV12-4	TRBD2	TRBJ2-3	TGTGCCAGCAGCCAGAGCGGGGGCACAGATACGCAGTATTTT	CASSQSGGTDTQYF
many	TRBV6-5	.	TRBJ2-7	TGTGCCAGCAGTTACTCCGGGGCCCGCGCCTACGAGCAGTACTTC	CASSYSGARAYEQYF
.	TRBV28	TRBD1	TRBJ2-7	TGTGCCAGCAGTTTAGGGGGACAGATCTACGAGCAGTACTTC	CASSLGGQIYEQYF
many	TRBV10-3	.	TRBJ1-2	TGTGCCATCAGTGAGAGGAACTATGGCTACACCTTC	CAISERNYGYTF
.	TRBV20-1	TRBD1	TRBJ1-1	TGCAGTGCTAGGGAGACAGGGTTAACCTTGAACACTGAAGCTTTCTTT	CSARETGLTLNTEAFF
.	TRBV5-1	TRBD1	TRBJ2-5	TGCGCCAGCAGCATCGGACAGGGCCAAGAGACCCAGTACTTC	CASSIGQGQETQYF
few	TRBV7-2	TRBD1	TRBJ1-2	TGTGCCAGCAGCCAAGGACAGGGGAAGGGCTACACCTTC	CASSQGQGKGYTF
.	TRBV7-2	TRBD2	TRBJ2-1	TGTGCCAGCAGCTTAGTGGCGGGAGCCTACAATGAGCAGTTCTTC	CASSLVAGAYNEQFF
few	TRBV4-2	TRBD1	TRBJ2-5	TGTGCCAGCAGCCAAGAAATGGGACAGGGGAATTGGAGGGAGACCCAGTACTTC	CASSQEMGQGNWRETQYF
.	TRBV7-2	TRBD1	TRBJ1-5	TGTGCCAGCAGCCTGAACCAGGGGGATCAGCCCCAGCATTTT	CASSLNQGDQPQHF
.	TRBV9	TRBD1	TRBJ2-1	TGTGCCAGCAGCGTAGAGGGACAGGGTGGGAATGAGCAGTTCTTC	CASSVEGQGGNEQFF
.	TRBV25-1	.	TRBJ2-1	TGTGCCAGCAAAGAGGTTGAGCAGTTCTTC	CASKEVEQFF
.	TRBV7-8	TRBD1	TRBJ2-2	TGTGCCAGCAGCTTACAGGGGGTAAACACCGGGGAGCTGTTTTTT	CASSLQGVNTGELFF
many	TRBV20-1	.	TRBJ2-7	TGCAGTGCTACAGGGACCTCCTACGAGCAGTACTTC	CSATGTSYEQYF
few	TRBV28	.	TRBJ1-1	TGTGCCAGCAGGTCCAGGGTTCGCAACACTGAAGCTTTCTTT	CASRSRVRNTEAFF
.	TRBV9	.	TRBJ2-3	TGTGCCAGCAGCGCTCTATATGGAGGTGGTGCAGATACGCAGTATTTT	CASSALYGGGADTQYF
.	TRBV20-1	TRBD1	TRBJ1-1	TGCAGTGCTAGAGACGGGACAGATAAAGCTTTCTTT	CSARDGTDKAFF
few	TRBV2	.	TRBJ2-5	TGTGCCAGCAGTGCATGGCAAAACCAACAAGAGACCCAGTACTTC	CASSAWQNQQETQYF
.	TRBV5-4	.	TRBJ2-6	TGTGCCAGCAGCTCCGCGGCCAACGTCCTGACTTTC	CASSSAANVLTF
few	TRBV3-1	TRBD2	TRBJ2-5	TGTGCCAGCAGCCTTGTGTTAGCGGGAGGAGAGACCCAGTACTTC	CASSLVLAGGETQYF
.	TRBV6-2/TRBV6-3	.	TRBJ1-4	TGTGCCAGCAGTTCCCCTCTTGGAAAACTGTTTTTT	CASSSPLGKLFF
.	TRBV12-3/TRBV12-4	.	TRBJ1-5	TGTGCCAGCAGCAAAGACTCCTTTCTCCAGCATTTT	CASSKDSFLQHF
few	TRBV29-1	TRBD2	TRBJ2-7	TGCAGCGTCCGACTAGCGCCTGTCTACGAGCAGTACTTC	CSVRLAPVYEQYF
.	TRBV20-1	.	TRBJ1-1	TGCAGTGCTAGACTGAACACTGAAGCTTTCTTT	CSARLNTEAFF
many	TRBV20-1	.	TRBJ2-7	TGCAGTGCTAGTTATCCAGCGGGTACCTACGAGCAGTACTTC	CSASYPAGTYEQYF
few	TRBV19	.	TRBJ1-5	TGTGCCAGTAGTATGCAGACAGGCCCCAATCAGCCCCAGCATTTT	CASSMQTGPNQPQHF
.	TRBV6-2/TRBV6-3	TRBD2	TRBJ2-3	TGTGTCAGCAGTCTAGCGGGAGGCCCAGATACGCAGTATTTT	CVSSLAGGPDTQYF
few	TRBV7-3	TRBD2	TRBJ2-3	TGTGCCAGCAGTCGAGCTAGCGGGGGAGGCACAGATACGCAGTATTTT	CASSRASGGGTDTQYF